Listed below are T cell receptor beta chains from one sample, sequenced in a study of blood T cell repertoires in COVID-19. Sequenced by immunoSEQ multiplex PCR; TCRdb stores in-frame clones only, minus some. The profile shows roughly 230,000 clones, 90% of them singletons. The sample taken for sequencing was peripheral blood. These receptors all stem from a woman in her sixties or seventies with COVID-19, enrolled during active disease. CDR3s include the opening cysteine and the closing phenylalanine or tryptophan. D genes are given only for firm matches. Part of the rows lack a size; the others show once, few, many or a class for expanded clones.

v_gene: TRBV7-9; d_gene: .; j_gene: TRBJ1-2; abundance: .; CDR3nt: TGTGCCAGCAGCTTAACAGTGGATGGCTACACCTTC; CDR3aa: CASSLTVDGYTF
v_gene: TRBV4-3; d_gene: .; j_gene: TRBJ1-2; abundance: .; CDR3nt: TGCGCCAGCAGCCAGGACACAGGGAACTATGGCTACACCTTC; CDR3aa: CASSQDTGNYGYTF
v_gene: TRBV4-2; d_gene: TRBD1; j_gene: TRBJ2-1; abundance: few; CDR3nt: TGTGCCAGCAGCCAGTTTTACCGACAGGGTGGTGACGATGAGCAGTTCTTC; CDR3aa: CASSQFYRQGGDDEQFF
v_gene: TRBV7-2; d_gene: TRBD1; j_gene: TRBJ2-7; abundance: .; CDR3nt: TGTGCCAGCAGCATCTCGACAGGGCCATCCTACGAGCAGTACTTC; CDR3aa: CASSISTGPSYEQYF
v_gene: TRBV4-2; d_gene: .; j_gene: TRBJ1-1; abundance: .; CDR3nt: TGTGCCAGCAGCCAAGGTGAACAGACTATGAACACTGAAGCTTTCTTT; CDR3aa: CASSQGEQTMNTEAFF
v_gene: TRBV7-9; d_gene: .; j_gene: TRBJ1-1; abundance: .; CDR3nt: TGTGCCAGCAGCTGGTACAGGGAGAACACTGAAGCTTTCTTT; CDR3aa: CASSWYRENTEAFF
v_gene: TRBV4-3; d_gene: TRBD1; j_gene: TRBJ1-2; abundance: .; CDR3nt: TGCGCCAGCAGCCAGGACAGGGGGTTTAACTATGGCTACACCTTC; CDR3aa: CASSQDRGFNYGYTF
v_gene: TRBV10-3; d_gene: .; j_gene: TRBJ1-5; abundance: .; CDR3nt: TGTGCCACTGCTCGGGTAGGGGCCAATCAGCCCCAGCATTTT; CDR3aa: CATARVGANQPQHF
v_gene: TRBV10-2; d_gene: TRBD2; j_gene: TRBJ2-3; abundance: .; CDR3nt: TGCGCCAGCAGTGAGCCGTATAGGGGAGGGGCTGATACGCAGTATTTT; CDR3aa: CASSEPYRGGADTQYF
v_gene: TRBV6-5; d_gene: .; j_gene: TRBJ1-2; abundance: .; CDR3nt: TGTGCCAGCACCCCGGGGGGGGGTAACATCTATGGCTACACCTTC; CDR3aa: CASTPGGGNIYGYTF
v_gene: TRBV11-2; d_gene: .; j_gene: TRBJ1-2; abundance: .; CDR3nt: TGTGCCAGCAGCCCGTCAGGTTATGGCTACACCTTC; CDR3aa: CASSPSGYGYTF
v_gene: TRBV3-1/TRBV3-2; d_gene: .; j_gene: TRBJ1-2; abundance: .; CDR3nt: TGTGCCAGCAGCCAAGGGACAGATACTAACTATGGCTACACCTTC; CDR3aa: CASSQGTDTNYGYTF
v_gene: TRBV2; d_gene: TRBD2; j_gene: TRBJ2-7; abundance: once; CDR3nt: TGTGCCAGCAGACCGGGGGGGATGACCTACGAGCAGTACTTC; CDR3aa: CASRPGGMTYEQYF
v_gene: TRBV10-3; d_gene: .; j_gene: TRBJ1-2; abundance: .; CDR3nt: TGTGCCATCCAGGGGACTAACTATGGCTACACCTTC; CDR3aa: CAIQGTNYGYTF
v_gene: TRBV7-2; d_gene: .; j_gene: TRBJ2-1; abundance: once; CDR3nt: TGTGCCAGCAGCTTAGTGGCAGGAGGCAATGAGCAGTTCTTC; CDR3aa: CASSLVAGGNEQFF
v_gene: TRBV7-2; d_gene: .; j_gene: TRBJ1-5; abundance: .; CDR3nt: TGTGCCAGCCTGGCCGCGGCGGGGCAGCCCCAGCATTTT; CDR3aa: CASLAAAGQPQHF
v_gene: TRBV6-2/TRBV6-3; d_gene: .; j_gene: TRBJ2-7; abundance: .; CDR3nt: TGTGCCAGCAGTTATGGGGAGGACGAGCAGTACTTC; CDR3aa: CASSYGEDEQYF
v_gene: TRBV10-2; d_gene: .; j_gene: TRBJ2-7; abundance: .; CDR3nt: TGCGCCAGCAGTGAGTCGCGACAAGGCTTC; CDR3aa: CASSESRQGF
v_gene: TRBV12-3/TRBV12-4; d_gene: .; j_gene: TRBJ1-1; abundance: .; CDR3nt: TGTGCCAGCAGCACCGACAGGAACACTGAAGCTTTCTTT; CDR3aa: CASSTDRNTEAFF
v_gene: TRBV7-2; d_gene: .; j_gene: TRBJ1-6; abundance: .; CDR3nt: TGTGCCAGCAGCTCGACAGGAGTGTCTTCACCCCTCCACTTT; CDR3aa: CASSSTGVSSPLHF
v_gene: TRBV7-3; d_gene: TRBD1; j_gene: TRBJ1-2; abundance: .; CDR3nt: TGTGCCAGCAGCCCGTATGAAACAGGGGGCTTGGATGGCTACACCTTC; CDR3aa: CASSPYETGGLDGYTF
v_gene: TRBV6-2/TRBV6-3; d_gene: TRBD1; j_gene: TRBJ1-2; abundance: .; CDR3nt: TGTGCCAGCAGTGACCTGACAGGGGAAGACAACTATGGCTACACCTTC; CDR3aa: CASSDLTGEDNYGYTF
v_gene: TRBV7-2; d_gene: .; j_gene: TRBJ1-1; abundance: .; CDR3nt: TGTGCCAGCAGCTTAGTAGGCAGGGCAGGCACTGAAGCTTTCTTT; CDR3aa: CASSLVGRAGTEAFF
v_gene: TRBV2; d_gene: TRBD1; j_gene: TRBJ2-7; abundance: .; CDR3nt: TGTGCCAGTAAGACAGGGGGGAACTCCTACGAGCAGTACTTC; CDR3aa: CASKTGGNSYEQYF
v_gene: TRBV19; d_gene: .; j_gene: TRBJ1-4; abundance: once; CDR3nt: TGTGCCAGTAGTCGGCAGAGGGCTGTGGATGAAAAACTGTTTTTT; CDR3aa: CASSRQRAVDEKLFF
v_gene: TRBV5-4; d_gene: .; j_gene: TRBJ1-2; abundance: .; CDR3nt: TGTGCCAGCACCGATGCGGGGGGCGGCTACACCTTC; CDR3aa: CASTDAGGGYTF
v_gene: TRBV6-2/TRBV6-3; d_gene: TRBD1; j_gene: TRBJ1-1; abundance: once; CDR3nt: TGTGCCAGCAGTTACTCGAGACAGGGACGAACTTGGGCTTTCTTT; CDR3aa: CASSYSRQGRTWAFF
v_gene: TRBV27; d_gene: .; j_gene: TRBJ2-2; abundance: .; CDR3nt: TGTGCCAGCAGTTTTCTCCCACCGGGCCTGGGAGTCAACACCGGGGAGCTGTTTTTT; CDR3aa: CASSFLPPGLGVNTGELFF